The clone carrying this T cell receptor (beta chain) showed up just a few times. The antigen is not known. Noted time point: pre-sensitization, week 0. Treatment meaning: therapeutic diphenylcyclopropenone sensitization with weekly scalp DPC. Blood was drawn before each patch test was applied. These data originate in a study of human T cells and chemical hapten exposure. Study outcomes and limitations: No alteration of TCRs above 1 in 1000 frequency was seen with DPC sensitization.

TCRdb redid the calling of the RACE reads with MiXCR, one entry per CDR3 protein. This table has about 120,000 distinct CDR3 sequences, roughly 14% appearing once. Trimming took 0 bases from V and 5 from J, leaving 17 bases between them. This CDR3 is built from 16 residues. Germline V gene lookup returns CDR1 SGHNT and CDR2 YYREEE (reference sequence). This chain uses TRBV5-4 with TRBJ2-5; D is undetermined. The sample consisted of whole blood, taken in connection with sensitization to the hapten diphenylcyclopropenone (DPC). The receptor comes from a woman aged 18-29 years with alopecia areata. Some clones in this sample may be carry-over from other donors' samples. CDR3 in DNA: TGTGCCAGCAGCTTGGGAGGCTCGGCCCCTGAGGAGACCCAGTACTTC. Translated, it gives CASSLGGSAPEETQYF.